These T cell receptor beta chains were read from a single sample in a study of blood T cell repertoires in COVID-19. The assay was immunoSEQ multiplex PCR, and TCRdb's table has in-frame clones only and misses some. The sample holds 350,000 to 400,000 clones, about nine tenths seen once. The sample consisted of PBMCs or T cells enriched from blood (not recorded which). These receptors all come from a woman between 40 and 55 years old who had been exposed to COVID-19. The CDR3 runs from the conserved cysteine through the conserved F or W. The order of the fields is clone size, V gene, D gene, J gene, CDR3 DNA, CDR3 protein. The D gene is left open where the match is weak. Clone size, where shown, is once, few, many, or a class for clones that have expanded.

>-|TRBV14|-|TRBJ2-2
TGTGCCAGCAGCCCTCGACCCGGGGTGAACACCGGGGAGCTGTTTTTT
CASSPRPGVNTGELFF
>-|TRBV19|-|TRBJ1-2
TGTGCCAGTAGTATGGCAGCGCGGGCGGTTTGGGGCTACACCTTC
CASSMAARAVWGYTF
>-|TRBV18|TRBD1|TRBJ1-2
TGTGCCAGCTCACCTTTACTTCCGGGACAGGGCGTCGGCGGCTACACCTTC
CASSPLLPGQGVGGYTF
>-|TRBV12-5|TRBD1|TRBJ1-2
TGTGCTAGTGGTAAGGGACAGGGAAGCTACACCTTC
CASGKGQGSYTF
>few|TRBV21-1|-|TRBJ2-1
TGTGCCAGCACGGACAGACACAATGAGCAGTTCTTC
CASTDRHNEQFF
>-|TRBV23-1|-|TRBJ1-1
TGCGCCAGCAGTCTAGCAGGGGCTATGAACACTGAAGCTTTCTTT
CASSLAGAMNTEAFF
>-|TRBV3-1/TRBV3-2|-|TRBJ1-1
TGTGCCAGCAGCCAAGTGGGCCCTCCCCCCCTTCTTCGAAATCAGGGGTTGAACACTGAAGCTTTCTTT
CASSQVGPPPLLRNQGLNTEAFF
>-|TRBV27|-|TRBJ1-1
TGTGCCAGCAGTTTTTCGGACTTGAACACTGAAGCTTTCTTT
CASSFSDLNTEAFF
>-|TRBV5-1|TRBD2|TRBJ2-3
TGCGCCAGCAGCTTGAGGCGGGAGGGCGGAACAGATACGCAGTATTTT
CASSLRREGGTDTQYF
>few|TRBV2|TRBD2|TRBJ2-3
TGTGCCAGCGGACTAGCGGGCACAGATACGCAGTATTTT
CASGLAGTDTQYF
>few|TRBV3-1/TRBV3-2|-|TRBJ1-2
TGTGCCAGCAGCCCCCGGACTGGAGGCTACACCTTC
CASSPRTGGYTF
>-|TRBV11-3|-|TRBJ1-1
TGTGCCAGCAGCCCAAGGGTGGGGGGGTACACTGAAGCTTTCTTT
CASSPRVGGYTEAFF
>few|TRBV27|-|TRBJ1-2
TGTGCCAGCAGTTTCGGGGTAAACTATGGCTACACCTTC
CASSFGVNYGYTF
>-|TRBV5-5|TRBD2|TRBJ2-3
TGTGCCAGCATCGGACTAGCGGTTGCCGGTGATACGCAGTATTTT
CASIGLAVAGDTQYF
>-|TRBV13|-|TRBJ1-1
TGTGCCAGCAGCTTAGGCCAAAGCCAGGCCGGGAACACTGAAGCTTTCTTT
CASSLGQSQAGNTEAFF
>-|TRBV24-1|TRBD2|TRBJ2-5
TGTGCCACCGAGAGCGGGAGAGAGGAGACCCAGTACTTC
CATESGREETQYF
>once|TRBV7-2|-|TRBJ1-2
TGTGCCAGCAGCTATGAGATCTATGGCTACACCTTC
CASSYEIYGYTF
>-|TRBV3-1/TRBV3-2|TRBD2|TRBJ2-3
TGTGCCAGCAGCCTGACAGTCGGGCTAGCGGGTACAGATACGCAGTATTTT
CASSLTVGLAGTDTQYF
>-|TRBV7-2|TRBD1|TRBJ2-1
TGTGCCAGCAGCCCACGGACAGGGGGCGAAGGGTCCTACAATGAGCAGTTCTTC
CASSPRTGGEGSYNEQFF
>-|TRBV7-9|-|TRBJ1-1
TGTGCCAGCAGATCACGACAGTACACTGAAGCTTTCTTT
CASRSRQYTEAFF
>once|TRBV29-1|TRBD1|TRBJ1-2
TGCAGCGTTGACACCAAGGAGACAGGGTTTAACTATGGCTACACCTTC
CSVDTKETGFNYGYTF
>-|TRBV6-5|-|TRBJ2-7
TGTGCCAGCAGTTTGAACCGACTGCTTAGCTCCTACGAGCAGTACTTC
CASSLNRLLSSYEQYF
>-|TRBV5-1|-|TRBJ1-2
TGCGCCAGCAGCTTGTCCGGGGGGAACTATGGCTACACCTTC
CASSLSGGNYGYTF
>-|TRBV5-4|TRBD1|TRBJ1-2
TGTGCCAGCAGCTTACCCGGGACAGCCATCAATTGGGGCTACACCTTC
CASSLPGTAINWGYTF
>few|TRBV12-2|-|TRBJ2-2
TGTGCAAGTCGCTTAGCGCATAGGGGACTAGCGAACACCGGGGAGCTGTTTTTT
CASRLAHRGLANTGELFF
>-|TRBV2|TRBD1|TRBJ1-2
TGTGCCAGCACGAGACAGGGGGCGTATGGCTACACCTTC
CASTRQGAYGYTF
>-|TRBV5-5|TRBD1|TRBJ1-2
TGTGCCAGCAGCTTGAGTTGGGACAGGGGGCGAAGTGGCTACACCTTC
CASSLSWDRGRSGYTF
>-|TRBV2|TRBD1|TRBJ1-1
TGTGCCAAAACGGGACAGGCGGGGACTGAAGCTTTCTTT
CAKTGQAGTEAFF
>-|TRBV5-1|-|TRBJ2-1
TGCGCCAGCAGCTTAGGGGGTGGGCCCAATGAGCAGTTCTTC
CASSLGGGPNEQFF
>once|TRBV7-9|-|TRBJ2-2
TGTGCCAGCAGCCCCCAGGGAATCTCCGGGGAGCTGTTTTTT
CASSPQGISGELFF
>-|TRBV2|TRBD1|TRBJ1-5
TGTGCCAGCAGTGAAGACACAGGGGGAGGTCAGCCCCAGCATTTT
CASSEDTGGGQPQHF
>-|TRBV5-8|-|TRBJ2-4
TGTGCCAGCAGCCTCTATGTATTTAGGACTAAATTGGGAGCCAAAAACATTCAGTACTTC
CASSLYVFRTKLGAKNIQYF